One sample yielded the 4 T cell receptor beta chains listed below, sequenced in a study of blood T cell repertoires in COVID-19. Data came from immunoSEQ multiplex PCR; TCRdb stores just in-frame clones and leaves some out. The sample holds fewer than 200,000 clones, 80% to 90% seen once. The sample comprised peripheral blood. The source of these receptors is a young man who had recovered from COVID-19.

The chain is built from TRBV7-9 and TRBJ2-1; TRBD1 aligns across 12 bases. Trimming cost V 5 bases and J 8 bases; bases outside gene matches: 10. The CDR3 is 16 amino acids. The germline V gene encodes CDR1 SEHNR and CDR2 FQNEAQ (reference sequence). The CDR3 sequence: CASSPPGQGAGDEQFF. The CDR3 region has the DNA TGTGCCAGCAGCCCTCCGGGACAGGGGGCGGGAGATGAGCAGTTCTTC.

The chain combines TRBV21-1 with TRBJ2-7; the table's D call, TRBD1, has no DNA check behind it. TRBV21-1 is flagged as a pseudogene. The CDR3 covers 15 residues. CDR3 nucleotide sequence: TGTGCCAGCAGCAAAGTGGGACAGAGCTCCTACGAGCAGTACTTC. This codes for CASSKVGQSSYEQYF.

The V call is TRBV11-3, the J call TRBJ2-2; TRBD2 is a possible D gene (6 bases). The CDR3 runs to 16 residues. Trimming cost V 1 base and J 6 bases, with 15 bases left between them. Looked up from germline, CDR1 is SGHNT and CDR2 is YENEEA. The CDR3, as DNA: TGTGCCAGCAGCTTAGGCTCGCGGAGGGGCGCCGGGGAGCTGTTTTTT. Translation: CASSLGSRRGAGELFF. Looking up the rest from reference TRBV11-3 and TRBJ2-2 gives the full variable domain: EAGVVQSPRYKIIEKKQPVAFWCNPISGHNTLYWYLQNLGQGPELLIRYENEEAVDDSQLPKDRFSAERLKGVDSTLKIQPAELGDSAVYLCASSLGSRRGAGELFFGEGSRLTVL.

This chain joins TRBV18 and TRBJ1-2, with 7 nucleotides matching TRBD1. The V gene end was trimmed by 3 bases and the J gene end by 7 bases; junction bases not matched to a gene: 8. Germline V gene data show CDR1 as KGHSH and CDR2 as LQKENI. The CDR3 contains 14 residues. This chain's CDR3 is CASSPATGDTGYTF. The CDR3, as DNA: TGTGCCAGCTCACCGGCAACAGGGGATACTGGCTACACCTTC.